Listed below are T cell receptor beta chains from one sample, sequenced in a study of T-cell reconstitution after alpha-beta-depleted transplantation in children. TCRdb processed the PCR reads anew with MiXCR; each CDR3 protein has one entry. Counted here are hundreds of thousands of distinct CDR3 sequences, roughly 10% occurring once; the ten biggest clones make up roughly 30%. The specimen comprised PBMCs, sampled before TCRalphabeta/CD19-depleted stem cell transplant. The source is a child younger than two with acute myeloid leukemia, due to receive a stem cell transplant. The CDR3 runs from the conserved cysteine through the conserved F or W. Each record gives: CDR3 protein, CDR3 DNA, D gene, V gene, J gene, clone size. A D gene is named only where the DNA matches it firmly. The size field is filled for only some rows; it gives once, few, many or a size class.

CASGITGRTQYF,TGTGCCAGCGGGATCACAGGGAGGACGCAGTATTTT,-,TRBV12-3/TRBV12-4,TRBJ2-3,many
CASSKETGTGEGYTF,TGTGCCAGCAGCAAAGAGACCGGGACAGGGGAAGGCTACACCTTC,TRBD1,TRBV7-3,TRBJ1-2,-
CASRGQLNTEAFF,TGTGCCAGCAGGGGACAGTTGAACACTGAAGCTTTCTTT,TRBD1,TRBV6-4,TRBJ1-1,many
CASSLGQREMNTEAFF,TGCGCCAGCAGCTTGGGACAGAGGGAGATGAACACTGAAGCTTTCTTT,-,TRBV5-1,TRBJ1-1,many
CSASTLTYGNTIYF,TGCAGTGCTAGTACCCTGACGTACGGAAACACCATATATTTT,-,TRBV20-1,TRBJ1-3,many
CASSLAGQGNTGELFF,TGTGCCAGCAGCCTGGCGGGACAGGGAAACACCGGGGAGCTGTTTTTT,TRBD1,TRBV7-3,TRBJ2-2,many
CASSYSDNYGYTF,TGTGCCAGCAGTTACTCGGACAACTATGGCTACACCTTC,-,TRBV6-6,TRBJ1-2,many
CASSLGENYGYTF,TGCGCCAGCAGCTTGGGGGAGAACTATGGCTACACCTTC,-,TRBV5-1,TRBJ1-2,many
CASSPLLTGSNSPLHF,TGTGCCAGCAGCCCCCTATTGACAGGGTCAAATTCACCCCTCCACTTT,TRBD1,TRBV12-3/TRBV12-4,TRBJ1-6,many
CSAQTGNQPQHF,TGCAGTGCTCAGACGGGCAATCAGCCCCAGCATTTT,-,TRBV20-1,TRBJ1-5,many
CAWRTGGSNQPQHF,TGTGCCTGGAGGACAGGGGGTAGCAATCAGCCCCAGCATTTT,TRBD1,TRBV30,TRBJ1-5,-
CASSLPQTAGQETQYF,TGCGCCAGCAGCTTACCTCAGACGGCGGGGCAAGAGACCCAGTACTTC,-,TRBV5-1,TRBJ2-5,many
CASSPRSGSDWTGELFF,TGTGCCAGCAGCCCTCGTAGCGGGAGCGATTGGACCGGGGAGCTGTTTTTT,TRBD2,TRBV4-2,TRBJ2-2,many
CASSLWEVTGELFF,TGTGCCAGCAGTTTATGGGAGGTGACCGGGGAGCTGTTTTTT,-,TRBV12-3/TRBV12-4,TRBJ2-2,many
CASGDPNTGELFF,TGCGCCAGCGGTGACCCTAACACCGGGGAGCTGTTTTTT,-,TRBV5-1,TRBJ2-2,many
CSARTGVETQYF,TGCAGTGCCCGAACAGGGGTAGAGACCCAGTACTTC,TRBD1,TRBV20-1,TRBJ2-5,many
CASSARTEPVGGYTF,TGTGCCAGCAGCGCTCGGACAGAACCGGTGGGGGGCTACACCTTC,-,TRBV9,TRBJ1-2,many
CASSRFLGSDTGELFF,TGCGCCAGCAGCCGATTTCTAGGCTCGGACACCGGGGAGCTGTTTTTT,-,TRBV5-1,TRBJ2-2,few
CATSPPAGGTEQFF,TGTGCCACCTCCCCCCCAGCGGGAGGAACTGAGCAGTTCTTC,TRBD2,TRBV7-9,TRBJ2-1,many
CSAGSGKVGELFF,TGCAGTGCTGGAAGCGGGAAGGTCGGGGAGCTGTTTTTT,TRBD2,TRBV20-1,TRBJ2-2,many